The 23 T cell receptor beta chains presented below share a single source sample, sequenced in a study of blood T cell repertoires in COVID-19. This table comes from immunoSEQ multiplex PCR, and its TCRdb copy is limited to in-frame clones, with some not included. This table holds about 180,000 clones, about four fifths found once. Sequencing was done on a sample of peripheral blood. The receptor set was obtained from a man aged 70 or older with active or convalescent COVID-19.

This chain uses TRBV10-2 with TRBJ2-1; weak D call: TRBD2 (5 bases). CDR1 is WSHSY, CDR2 SAAADI, per germline. The V end was cut by 4 bases, the J end by 8 bases, with 18 bases between. The CDR3 covers 15 residues. The CDR3 reads CASSGGEIASDEQFF. CDR3 nucleotides: TGCGCCAGCAGTGGGGGAGAGATAGCGAGCGATGAGCAGTTCTTC.

V gene TRBV5-4 combines with J gene TRBJ2-2; 9 nucleotides match TRBD1. The CDR3 totals 16 residues. V gave up 4 bases and J gave up 5 bases; unmatched junction bases: 9. The germline gives CDR1 SGHNT, CDR2 YYREEE (reference sequence). The CDR3 DNA is TGTGCCAGCAGCCCCGCCGGGACAGGGTATACCGGGGAGCTGTTTTTT. Its protein product is CASSPAGTGYTGELFF.

CDR3: CASSKHTDRESDYGYTF. CDR3 DNA: TGTGCCAGCAGCAAACATACGGACAGGGAATCAGACTATGGCTACACCTTC. The V gene is TRBV21-1, the J gene TRBJ1-2; the DNA was not used to check the table's D call, TRBD1. TRBV21-1 is a pseudogene. The CDR3 loop spans 17 amino acids.

In this sample, this clone turned up once. In nucleotides, the CDR3 is TGTGCCAGCAGCCCCCCGGGGGGGGAGAACAATGAGCAGTTCTTC. The encoded protein is CASSPPGGENNEQFF. The chain links TRBV7-2 to TRBJ2-1, with TRBD2 identical over 8 bases. V shed 5 bases and J 5 bases; nucleotides not matched to a gene: 8. The CDR3 spans 15 residues. Germline loops: CDR1 SGHTA, CDR2 FQGNSA.

The gene calls are TRBV13 and TRBJ2-2; TRBD1 is a possible D gene (6 bases). Trimming took 3 bases from V and 2 from J, leaving 10 bases between them. The CDR3 totals 15 residues. Germline CDR1 is PRHDT and CDR2 is FYEKMQ (reference sequence). The CDR3 DNA sequence: TGTGCCAGCAGCTTCCGGGACATCAACACCGGGGAGCTGTTTTTT. Protein sequence: CASSFRDINTGELFF.

J is TRBJ1-2 and V is TRBV5-6; possible D gene TRBD1, 6 bases. The CDR3 contains 15 residues. Trimming took off 4 bases at V and 2 bases at J, with 15 bases between the two ends. The germline V gene encodes CDR1 SGHDT and CDR2 YYEEEE. The CDR3 reads CASSMRAGANYGYTF. In DNA form, the CDR3 reads TGTGCCAGCAGCATGAGGGCAGGGGCCAACTATGGCTACACCTTC. The variable domain in full, with the rest retrieved from reference TRBV5-6 and TRBJ1-2, is DAGVTQSPTHLIKTRGQQVTLRCSPKSGHDTVSWYQQALGQGPQFIFQYYEEEERQRGNFPDRFSGHQFPNYSSELNVNALLLGDSALYLCASSMRAGANYGYTFGSGTRLTVV.

This chain's CDR3 is CASSLSPTGIPQHF. The CDR3 DNA follows: TGTGCCAGCAGTTTATCTCCTACAGGGATTCCCCAGCATTTT. The chain carries TRBV27 and TRBJ1-5; possibly TRBD1 for D (6 bases). Germline CDR1 and CDR2: MNHEY and SMNVEV (reference sequence). The germline V and J ends were trimmed by 0 bases and 10 bases, with 13 bases remaining between them. The CDR3 is made up of 14 amino acids.

The chain couples TRBV27 to TRBJ1-3; D remains ambiguous. Trimming cost V 5 bases and J 0 bases, with 17 bases left between them. Germline V CDR1 and CDR2: MNHEY, SMNVEV (reference sequence). The CDR3 has 17 residues. The CDR3 is CASSRTGVDPSGNTIYF. The CDR3 DNA is TGTGCCAGCAGTCGTACCGGGGTAGATCCCTCTGGAAACACCATATATTTT.

V is TRBV18 and J is TRBJ2-1, with 10 bases lining up with TRBD1. The CDR3 is 14 amino acids. After removal of 3 bases from V and 6 bases from J, the junction contained 2 bases not matched to a gene. The germline V gene encodes CDR1 KGHSH and CDR2 LQKENI. CDR3 sequence: CASSPGTGVNEQFF. The CDR3 bases are TGTGCCAGCTCACCGGGGACAGGGGTCAATGAGCAGTTCTTC.

This sequence joins TRBV3-1 (or the pseudogene TRBV3-2) and TRBJ2-7, with 8 positions matching TRBD1. This CDR3 has 14 residues. Germline loops: CDR1 LGHDT, CDR2 YNNKEL (reference sequence). J gave up 9 bases and V 4 bases, and 11 bases lay outside the gene matches. CDR3 in DNA: TGTGCCAGCAGCCCCCGGGACAGGAGCGTTTTGCAGTACTTC. It is translated as CASSPRDRSVLQYF.

The chain recombines TRBV6-5 with TRBJ1-5; no firm D call. This CDR3 comprises 14 residues. Germline lookup yields CDR1 MNHEY and CDR2 SVGAGI. Here the CDR3 DNA reads TGTGCTTCCGTTTGGGCAGATAGCAATCAGCCCCAGCATTTT. Protein: CASVWADSNQPQHF.

Remarks on this clone: Other nucleotide sequences from this sample produce the same CDR3. CDR3 nucleotide sequence: TGTGCCAGCAGCTTGGCGGGGGGTGAGGAGACCCAGTACTTC. Its protein is CASSLAGGEETQYF. This chain connects TRBV5-4 to TRBJ2-5, with TRBD2 matching over 7 bases. Unmatched junction bases numbered 4, after V lost 0 bases and J lost 5 bases. The germline gives CDR1 SGHNT, CDR2 YYREEE (reference sequence). CDR3 length: 14 residues.

The chain is built from TRBV6-5 and TRBJ2-1; 9 bases fit TRBD1. The length of the CDR3 is 14 residues. Germline-derived CDR1 and CDR2 are MNHEY and SVGAGI. Trimming removed 5 bases from V and 4 bases from J; junction bases left unmatched: 3. The CDR3 spells CASSRTGAYNEQFF. CDR3 bases: TGTGCCAGCAGTCGGACAGGGGCTTACAATGAGCAGTTCTTC.

The rearrangement joins TRBV7-9 to TRBJ2-3; 7 bases are a match to TRBD1. CDR1 is SEHNR, CDR2 FQNEAQ, per germline (reference sequence). This CDR3 is built from 15 residues. V lost 9 bases to trimming and J lost 5 bases; unmatched junction nucleotides: 14. The CDR3 sequence: CASGTGTVVVDTQYF. CDR3 nucleotide sequence: TGTGCCAGTGGAACCGGGACAGTAGTAGTAGATACGCAGTATTTT.

This clone was counted only a few times. The gene calls are TRBV7-3 and TRBJ2-3, with TRBD2 as a possible D gene (5 bases). CDR1 SGHTA and CDR2 FQGTGA come from the germline V gene. Trimming removed 1 base from V and 5 bases from J, with 10 bases in between. This CDR3 is 14 amino acids long. This CDR3 reads CASSLKGSGDTQYF. CDR3 DNA sequence: TGTGCCAGCAGCTTAAAGGGCAGCGGAGATACGCAGTATTTT.

The genes are TRBV6-5 and TRBJ2-7; no clear D gene. V was cut by 6 bases and J by 0 bases, with 12 bases left in between. The CDR3 extends over 14 amino acids. CDR1 is MNHEY, CDR2 SVGAGI, per germline. CDR3 DNA sequence: TGTGCCAGCAGCCCCGTCCTTAGCTCCTACGAGCAGTACTTC. It encodes CASSPVLSSYEQYF.

The rearrangement uses TRBV6-5 and TRBJ1-1; 10 nucleotides agree with TRBD1. The CDR3 runs to 14 residues. V trimming: 10 bases; J trimming: 4 bases; junction bases outside the gene matches: 9. From germline, CDR1 is MNHEY and CDR2 SVGAGI. CDR3 sequence (DNA): TGTGCCATGGGGACAGGGGTATGGAGCACTGAAGCTTTCTTT. It specifies CAMGTGVWSTEAFF.

The chain links TRBV3-1 (or the pseudogene TRBV3-2) to TRBJ1-1; 7 bases are shared with TRBD1. The V gene's germline CDR1 is LGHDT and CDR2 YNNKEL (reference sequence). The junction had 17 bases not matched to a gene; V was cut back by 1 base and J by 6 bases. This CDR3 is 18 amino acids long. The CDR3 sequence is CASSQVVRMRTGLSEAFF. The CDR3, as DNA: TGTGCCAGCAGCCAAGTCGTCAGGATGCGGACAGGCCTTTCTGAAGCTTTCTTT.

The gene calls are TRBV30 and TRBJ1-2, with D tentatively TRBD1 (6 bases). The CDR3 sequence is 14 residues long. Germline V lookup: CDR1 GTSNPN, CDR2 SVGIG (reference sequence). Trimming left V 5 bases short and J 8 bases short, with 21 bases between. CDR3 sequence (DNA): TGTGCCTGGGCCAGAACGGCGGGGGCTGGAGGCTACACCTTC. Translated: CAWARTAGAGGYTF. Full variable domain (missing parts from reference TRBV30 and TRBJ1-2): SQTIHQWPATLVQPVGSPLSLECTVEGTSNPNLYWYRQAAGRGLQLLFYSVGIGQISSEVPQNLSASRPQDRQFILSSKKLLLSDSGFYLCAWARTAGAGGYTFGSGTRLTVV.

The chain joins TRBV5-1 to TRBJ1-1, with D perhaps matching TRBD1 (6 bases). The V end lost 4 bases, the J end lost 1 base, and 11 bases lay between the germline ends. The germline V gene encodes CDR1 SGHRS and CDR2 YFSETQ. This CDR3 contains 14 residues. This chain's CDR3 is CASSPRGGNTEAFF. CDR3 coding DNA: TGCGCCAGCAGCCCCCGAGGGGGGAACACTGAAGCTTTCTTT. The complete variable domain, with remaining parts taken from reference TRBV5-1 and TRBJ1-1, reads KAGVTQTPRYLIKTRGQQVTLSCSPISGHRSVSWYQQTPGQGLQFLFEYFSETQRNKGNFPGRFSGRQFSNSRSEMNVSTLELGDSALYLCASSPRGGNTEAFFGQGTRLTVV.

The chain couples TRBV18 to TRBJ2-3; perhaps TRBD2 as D (5 bases). The germline V gene encodes CDR1 KGHSH and CDR2 LQKENI. The germline V and J ends were trimmed by 3 bases and 9 bases, with 16 bases remaining between them. The length of the CDR3 is 14 residues. The CDR3 spells CASSPMGVVYTQYF. For the CDR3, the DNA is TGTGCCAGCTCACCTATGGGAGTGGTTTACACGCAGTATTTT. The full variable domain, in which reference TRBV18 and TRBJ2-3 provide the parts outside the CDR3, is NAGVMQNPRHLVRRRGQEARLRCSPMKGHSHVYWYRQLPEEGLKFMVYLQKENIIDESGMPKERFSAEFPKEGPSILRIQQVVRGDSAAYFCASSPMGVVYTQYFGPGTRLTVL.

Comments on this clone: Other DNA variants within this sample encode the same CDR3. This chain joins TRBV27 and TRBJ2-7; 9 nucleotides agree with TRBD1. CDR3 length: 13 amino acids. Germline-derived CDR1 and CDR2 are MNHEY and SMNVEV (reference sequence). V lost 6 bases and J lost 6; bases outside the gene matches: 6. CDR3 DNA: TGTGCCAGCAGACGGGGACAGGGAGGCGAGCAGTACTTC. This translates into CASRRGQGGEQYF.

This chain links TRBV19 with TRBJ2-1; 12 nucleotides line up with TRBD2. With V trimmed by 5 bases and J by 5 bases, 1 base remained unmatched. The CDR3 totals 14 residues. Germline-derived CDR1 and CDR2 are LNHDA and SQIVND (reference sequence). The chain's CDR3 is CASSSSGGDNEQFF. Here the CDR3 DNA reads TGTGCCAGTAGTTCTAGCGGGGGGGACAATGAGCAGTTCTTC.